Listed below are T cell receptor beta chains from one sample, sequenced in a study of blood T cells in healthy people across ages. MiXCR was run by TCRdb on the 5' RACE reads, yielding one entry per CDR3 protein. The sample contains hundreds of thousands of distinct CDR3 sequences, less than 40% of which appear only once. The specimen was blood. The origin of the receptors is a woman of 80 years or more in good health. CDR3s include the opening cysteine and the closing phenylalanine or tryptophan. Fields, in order: CDR3 DNA, CDR3 protein, J gene, clone size, V gene, D gene. A D gene is named only where the DNA matches it firmly. Not every row has a clone size; where given, it reads once, few, many or a size class.

TGTGCCAGCAGTCTTAACCGCGGGACAGGGAGCTCCTATAATTCACCCCTCCACTTT	CASSLNRGTGSSYNSPLHF	TRBJ1-6	many	TRBV6-1	TRBD1
TGCACCAGCAGCTTGGCCTCCATCAACACTGAAGCTTTCTTT	CTSSLASINTEAFF	TRBJ1-1	-	TRBV5-1	-
TGTGCCACGACAGGCGAAAGCAATCAGCCCCAGCATTTT	CATTGESNQPQHF	TRBJ1-5	few	TRBV2	-
TGTGCCAGCGTCCAACAGGGAAACAATGAGCAGTTCTTC	CASVQQGNNEQFF	TRBJ2-1	many	TRBV27	-
TGCGCCAGCAGCCATATAGCGGGGGGGCGGACCGGGGAGCTGTTTTTT	CASSHIAGGRTGELFF	TRBJ2-2	-	TRBV4-1	TRBD2
TGCGCCAGCAGCCAAGATTCGGGGGGGTCCACTGAAGCTTTCTTT	CASSQDSGGSTEAFF	TRBJ1-1	many	TRBV4-1	-
TGTGCCATCAGCAATGATGGCGGGAGCTACAATGAGCAGTTCTTC	CAISNDGGSYNEQFF	TRBJ2-1	-	TRBV10-3	TRBD2
TGTGCCAGCAGTTTCGAAGGGGAGACCCAGTACTTC	CASSFEGETQYF	TRBJ2-5	many	TRBV27	-
TGCAGCGTCCGGACAGGGAGGGGGTTCCCCGAGCAGTACTTC	CSVRTGRGFPEQYF	TRBJ2-7	many	TRBV29-1	-
TGTGCCAGCAGCCTACGGGGTCTCTCAAAGGCCGGGGAGCTGTTTTTT	CASSLRGLSKAGELFF	TRBJ2-2	few	TRBV3-1	-
TGTGCCAGCAGGGTTAGCAATCAGCCCCAGCATTTT	CASRVSNQPQHF	TRBJ1-5	-	TRBV28	-
TGTGCCAGCAGTCCCCCATTGGGAGGCGGGGAGACCCAGTACTTC	CASSPPLGGGETQYF	TRBJ2-5	-	TRBV12-3/TRBV12-4	-
TGTGCCAGCAGCTCGAAGCTAGCGGTTAGAAACAATGAGCAGTTCTTC	CASSSKLAVRNNEQFF	TRBJ2-1	many	TRBV7-8	TRBD2
TGTGCCACTCCTTCCGATGGCGGCTACGAGCAGTACTTC	CATPSDGGYEQYF	TRBJ2-7	many	TRBV6-1	-
TGTGCCAGCAGCCCCGAGGGACAGGGAATTAAATCCAATGAGCAGTTCTTC	CASSPEGQGIKSNEQFF	TRBJ2-1	-	TRBV5-4	TRBD1
TGTGCCAGCAGTTACCCGACAGGGTTGGGCTCACCCCTCCACTTT	CASSYPTGLGSPLHF	TRBJ1-6	-	TRBV6-5	TRBD1
TGTGCCAGCAGTTTTCGTGGACTAGCGGGAATCAATGAGCAGTTCTTC	CASSFRGLAGINEQFF	TRBJ2-1	-	TRBV12-3/TRBV12-4	TRBD2
TGTGCCACCAGCAACGGGAGGCGCAATCAGCCCCAGCATTTT	CATSNGRRNQPQHF	TRBJ1-5	-	TRBV15	-
TGTGCCAGTAGCCTTGGACAGGGGGTACGTCACGAGCAGTACTTC	CASSLGQGVRHEQYF	TRBJ2-7	-	TRBV9	TRBD1
TGCGCCAGCAGCTACACTGAAGAGAATGAGCAGTTCTTC	CASSYTEENEQFF	TRBJ2-1	-	TRBV5-1	-
TGTGCCAGCAGCCAACAGGGGAACTATGGCTACACCTTC	CASSQQGNYGYTF	TRBJ1-2	many	TRBV5-5	TRBD1
TGCAGTGGTGGAGAGTTGGGACAGGGGTGGAGAACTGAAGCTTTCTTT	CSGGELGQGWRTEAFF	TRBJ1-1	-	TRBV20-1	TRBD1
TGCAGTGCCGAAGGTGGCTCTGGGGCCAACGTCCTGACTTTC	CSAEGGSGANVLTF	TRBJ2-6	many	TRBV20-1	-
TGTGCCAGCAGCCCTCTGGTCCTAAGAGGGAATTCACCCCTCCACTTT	CASSPLVLRGNSPLHF	TRBJ1-6	-	TRBV25-1	-
TGCGCCAGCAGCACCGAATCCCAGGCCCAGTACTTC	CASSTESQAQYF	TRBJ2-5	many	TRBV5-1	-
TGTGCCAGCAGTGAAGAGAGGGTTCGGGCTTTCTTT	CASSEERVRAFF	TRBJ1-1	few	TRBV2	-
TGCAGTGCTACTAGCGGTCTGGCCAAAAGCATTCAGTACTTC	CSATSGLAKSIQYF	TRBJ2-4	-	TRBV20-1	TRBD2
TGTGCCAGCAGCTTAACGGGGGCGGGTAGTAGGAGGGAGCTGTTTTTT	CASSLTGAGSRRELFF	TRBJ2-2	-	TRBV7-2	-
TGCAGTGCCCACAGTAGCGGGGGGAGCTCCTACAATGAGCAGTTCTTC	CSAHSSGGSSYNEQFF	TRBJ2-1	-	TRBV20-1	TRBD2
TGTGCCAGCAGCCCACTAGCTTTTGAGACCCAGTACTTC	CASSPLAFETQYF	TRBJ2-5	many	TRBV7-3	-
TGCAGTGCTAGAGGTCTAGCGGGGGGTCCCTCCTACGAGCAGTACTTC	CSARGLAGGPSYEQYF	TRBJ2-7	many	TRBV20-1	TRBD2
TGTGCCAGCAGTTTCCAAGGTCGGACGGGAACTTCTGGGGCCAACGTCCTGACTTTC	CASSFQGRTGTSGANVLTF	TRBJ2-6	many	TRBV27	-
TGCAGTGCTAACCCAGCTGGGGGACGGTCTAACAATGAGCAGTTCTTC	CSANPAGGRSNNEQFF	TRBJ2-1	many	TRBV20-1	-
TGCAGTGCTAGAGCACTAGCGGGGGGGCAAGATACGCAGTATTTT	CSARALAGGQDTQYF	TRBJ2-3	many	TRBV20-1	TRBD2
TGTGCCAGCAGCCAAACCGGGACAGGGGTTGACGAGCAGTACTTC	CASSQTGTGVDEQYF	TRBJ2-7	many	TRBV3-1	TRBD1
TGTGCCAGTAGATCATTATTGACAGGGGCGAACACTGAAGCTTTCTTT	CASRSLLTGANTEAFF	TRBJ1-1	few	TRBV19	TRBD1
TGTGCCAGCAGCTTAGCGGGCGGCGGGGGGAGCACAGATACGCAGTATTTT	CASSLAGGGGSTDTQYF	TRBJ2-3	many	TRBV7-2	TRBD2
TGTGCCACCAGTGATCCTATAGCGGGGGCCCAAGAGACCCAGTACTTC	CATSDPIAGAQETQYF	TRBJ2-5	many	TRBV24-1	TRBD2
TGCAGTGCGACCCCGGGTCGGGGAGCTAACTATGGCTACACCTTC	CSATPGRGANYGYTF	TRBJ1-2	many	TRBV20-1	-
TGTGCCAGCAGATGGGAGGGGGGATCTGAGCAGTTCTTC	CASRWEGGSEQFF	TRBJ2-1	many	TRBV12-3/TRBV12-4	-
TGTGCCAGCACCCTCCCAGGGTATAGCAATCAGCCCCAGCATTTT	CASTLPGYSNQPQHF	TRBJ1-5	-	TRBV28	-
TGTGCCAGCGGGACAGGCACTTCGCGCAATCAGCCCCAGCATTTT	CASGTGTSRNQPQHF	TRBJ1-5	many	TRBV6-1	TRBD1
TGTGCCAGCAGTTCCGTAGGACGGGGCAATCAGCCCCAGCATTTT	CASSSVGRGNQPQHF	TRBJ1-5	-	TRBV27	-
TGCGCCAGCAGCTCGGGCCTAGACCGTCCCCTCAATGAGCAGTTCTTC	CASSSGLDRPLNEQFF	TRBJ2-1	-	TRBV5-1	-
TGTGCCAGCAGCTTAGCGACAGGGATAAATCAGCCCCAGCATTTT	CASSLATGINQPQHF	TRBJ1-5	-	TRBV7-2	TRBD1
TGTGCCAGCAGCGTATCCTCCTATGGCTACACCTTC	CASSVSSYGYTF	TRBJ1-2	many	TRBV9	-
TGCGCCAGCAGCTTGGACGCGGGGTCCGGCTATGGCTACACCTTC	CASSLDAGSGYGYTF	TRBJ1-2	many	TRBV5-1	-
TGTGCCAGCGTAGGGGATTGGACCTACAATGAGCAGTTCTTC	CASVGDWTYNEQFF	TRBJ2-1	-	TRBV7-2	-
TGCGCCAGCAGCCTTCTAGCGGGGGCGAACACCGGGGAGCTGTTTTTT	CASSLLAGANTGELFF	TRBJ2-2	-	TRBV4-1	TRBD2
TGTGCCAGCTCACCACAGTCCAGCAATGAGCAGTTCTTC	CASSPQSSNEQFF	TRBJ2-1	many	TRBV18	-
TGTGCCAGCAGCACGAGCGGGGGGAGCCAAGAGACCCAGTACTTC	CASSTSGGSQETQYF	TRBJ2-5	-	TRBV9	TRBD2
TGCAGTGCCCCCCTAGGGGGAGGTGGCTACACCTTC	CSAPLGGGGYTF	TRBJ1-2	-	TRBV20-1	-
TGCGCCAGCAGCGGGAAAGGACAGGGCCGGGCGCCCCGCCACTTT	CASSGKGQGRAPRHF	TRBJ1-6	-	TRBV5-1	TRBD1
TGCGCCAGCAGCTTGGCCATTCGAGGGAGGGGAGAGCAGTTCTTC	CASSLAIRGRGEQFF	TRBJ2-1	few	TRBV5-1	TRBD2
TGTGCCAGCAGCCAACGGGAACGCCCTGAAGCTTTCTTT	CASSQRERPEAFF	TRBJ1-1	few	TRBV3-1	-
TGTGCCAGCAGTGAGAACAGGGGGGGCAATGAGCAGTTCTTC	CASSENRGGNEQFF	TRBJ2-1	-	TRBV2	-
TGCGCCAGCAGCTTACAGCCTTCTAACTATGGCTACACCTTC	CASSLQPSNYGYTF	TRBJ1-2	-	TRBV5-1	-
TGCAGTGCTGGCCTAGGGACCCTCGGGGACAATGAGCAGTTCTTC	CSAGLGTLGDNEQFF	TRBJ2-1	-	TRBV20-1	-
TGTGCCAGCAGCTCAATAGAACTTCGGGAACTGTTTTTT	CASSSIELRELFF	TRBJ1-4	few	TRBV12-3/TRBV12-4	-
TGTGCCAGCAGCTTAAGAGGGACTTCTAATGAAAAACTGTTTTTT	CASSLRGTSNEKLFF	TRBJ1-4	many	TRBV7-8	-